The clone carrying this T cell receptor (beta chain) was detected only a few times. Its matching antigen is unknown. Sequencing was performed with immunoSEQ multiplex PCR; in TCRdb, only in-frame clones are kept and a portion is missing. The table has fewer than 200,000 clones, around 82% seen once. The sample originates from a study of cytomegalovirus exposure and HLA in healthy donors. The CDR3 spans 15 residues. V lost 5 bases, J lost 3 bases, and 14 bases lay in between. CDR1 and CDR2 (germline): MNHEY, SMNVEV (reference sequence). Study conclusions and caveats: Three CMV-associated chains were confirmed in vitro to be specific for CMV antigens.

The chain recombines TRBV27 with TRBJ1-5; tentative D call: TRBD1 (5 bases). The origin of this receptor is a woman younger than 30 in good health and CMV-seropositive. The sample consisted of PBMCs. In nucleotides, the CDR3 is TGTGCCAGCAGTCCCAATGGGGCATACAATCAGCCCCAGCATTTT. It is translated as CASSPNGAYNQPQHF.